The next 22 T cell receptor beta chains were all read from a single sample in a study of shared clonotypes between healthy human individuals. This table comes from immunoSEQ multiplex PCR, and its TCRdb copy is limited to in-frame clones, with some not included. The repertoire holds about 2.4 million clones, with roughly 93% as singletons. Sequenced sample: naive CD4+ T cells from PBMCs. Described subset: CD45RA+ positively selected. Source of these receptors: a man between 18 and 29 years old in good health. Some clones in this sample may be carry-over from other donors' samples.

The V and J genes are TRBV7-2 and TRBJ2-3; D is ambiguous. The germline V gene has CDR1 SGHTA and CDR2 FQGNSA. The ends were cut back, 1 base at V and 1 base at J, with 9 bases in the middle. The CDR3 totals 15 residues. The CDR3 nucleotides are TGTGCCAGCAGCTTAGTTGTCCTTCGCACAGATACGCAGTATTTT. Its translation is CASSLVVLRTDTQYF.

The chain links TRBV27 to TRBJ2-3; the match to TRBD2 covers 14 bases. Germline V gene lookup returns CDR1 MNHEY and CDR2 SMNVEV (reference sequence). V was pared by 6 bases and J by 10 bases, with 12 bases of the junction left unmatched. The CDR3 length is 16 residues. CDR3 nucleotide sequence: TGTGCCAGCAGACTGGGACTAGCGGGAGCGGGGGTGGCGCAGTATTTT. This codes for CASRLGLAGAGVAQYF.

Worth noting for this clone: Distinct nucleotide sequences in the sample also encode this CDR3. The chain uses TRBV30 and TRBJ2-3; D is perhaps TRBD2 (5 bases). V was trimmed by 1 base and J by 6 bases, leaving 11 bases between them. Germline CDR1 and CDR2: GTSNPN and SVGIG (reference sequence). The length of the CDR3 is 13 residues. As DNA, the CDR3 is TGTGCCTGGAGTGGAGGAGGTGGGGATACGCAGTATTTT. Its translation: CAWSGGGGDTQYF. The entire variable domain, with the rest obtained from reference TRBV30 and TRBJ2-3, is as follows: SQTIHQWPATLVQPVGSPLSLECTVEGTSNPNLYWYRQAAGRGLQLLFYSVGIGQISSEVPQNLSASRPQDRQFILSSKKLLLSDSGFYLCAWSGGGGDTQYFGPGTRLTVL.

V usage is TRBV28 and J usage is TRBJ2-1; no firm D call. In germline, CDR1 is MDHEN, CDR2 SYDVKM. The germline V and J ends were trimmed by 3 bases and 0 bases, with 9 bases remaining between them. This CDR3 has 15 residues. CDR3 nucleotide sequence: TGTGCCAGCAGTTTTCCCCTCACCTCCTACAATGAGCAGTTCTTC. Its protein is CASSFPLTSYNEQFF.

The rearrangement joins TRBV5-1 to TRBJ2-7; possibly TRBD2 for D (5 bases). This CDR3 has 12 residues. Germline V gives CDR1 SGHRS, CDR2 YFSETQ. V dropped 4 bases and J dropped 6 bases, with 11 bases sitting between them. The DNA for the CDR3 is TGCGCCAGCAGCCCCCCAGGAGGCGAGCAGTACTTC. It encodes CASSPPGGEQYF.

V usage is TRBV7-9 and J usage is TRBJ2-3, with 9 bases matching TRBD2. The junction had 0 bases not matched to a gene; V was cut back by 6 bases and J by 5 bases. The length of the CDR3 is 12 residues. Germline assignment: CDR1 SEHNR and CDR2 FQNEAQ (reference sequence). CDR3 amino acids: CASRREGDTQYF. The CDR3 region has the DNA TGTGCCAGCAGGCGGGAGGGAGATACGCAGTATTTT.

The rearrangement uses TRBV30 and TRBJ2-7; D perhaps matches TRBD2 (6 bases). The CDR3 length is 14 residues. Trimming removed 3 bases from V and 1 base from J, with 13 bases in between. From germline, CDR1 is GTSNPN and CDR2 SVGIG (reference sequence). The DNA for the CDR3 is TGTGCCTGGAGAGGGACTTCAGGGTCCTACGAGCAGTACTTC. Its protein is CAWRGTSGSYEQYF.

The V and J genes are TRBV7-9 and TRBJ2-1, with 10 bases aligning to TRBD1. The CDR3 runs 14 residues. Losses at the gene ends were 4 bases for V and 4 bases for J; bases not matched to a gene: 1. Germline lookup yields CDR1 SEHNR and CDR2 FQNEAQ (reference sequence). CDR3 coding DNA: TGTGCCAGCAGCTGGGGACAGGGGTACAATGAGCAGTTCTTC. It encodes CASSWGQGYNEQFF.

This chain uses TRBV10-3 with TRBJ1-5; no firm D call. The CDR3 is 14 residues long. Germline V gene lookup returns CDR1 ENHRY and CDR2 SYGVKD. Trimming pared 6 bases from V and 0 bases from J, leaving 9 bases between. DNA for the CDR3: TGTGCCATCAGGAACAGTGATAGCAATCAGCCCCAGCATTTT. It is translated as CAIRNSDSNQPQHF.

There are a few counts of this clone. Written as DNA, the CDR3 is TGCAGTGCTAGGGGACCTGGCTACACCTTC. Its translation is CSARGPGYTF. The chain employs TRBV20-1 and TRBJ1-2, with a possible D match to TRBD1 (5 bases). There are 10 residues in the CDR3. Germline V gives CDR1 DFQATT, CDR2 SNEGSKA (reference sequence). Trimming took off 3 bases at V and 7 bases at J, with 6 bases between the two ends.

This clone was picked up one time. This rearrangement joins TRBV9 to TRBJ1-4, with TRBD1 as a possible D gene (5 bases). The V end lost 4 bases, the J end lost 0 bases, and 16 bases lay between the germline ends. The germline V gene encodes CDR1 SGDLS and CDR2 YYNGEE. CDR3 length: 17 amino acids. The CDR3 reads CASSKTGGATTNEKLFF. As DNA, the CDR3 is TGTGCCAGCAGCAAAACAGGCGGGGCAACAACTAATGAAAAACTGTTTTTT.

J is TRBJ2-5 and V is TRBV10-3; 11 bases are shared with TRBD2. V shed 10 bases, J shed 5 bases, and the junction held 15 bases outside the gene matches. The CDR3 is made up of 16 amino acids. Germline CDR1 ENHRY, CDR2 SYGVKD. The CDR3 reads CATRSPGLADGETQYF. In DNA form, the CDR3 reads TGTGCCACCCGATCACCGGGACTAGCGGATGGGGAGACCCAGTACTTC.

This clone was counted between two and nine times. This CDR3 reads CASSVSGDRVFGSTEAFF. CDR3 nucleotides: TGTGCCAGCAGCGTAAGCGGGGACAGGGTTTTTGGAAGCACTGAAGCTTTCTTT. This rearrangement joins TRBV9 to TRBJ1-1; the match to TRBD1 covers 9 bases. The V segment lost 1 base and the J segment 4 bases; nucleotides outside the gene matches: 14. Germline CDR1 reads SGDLS; CDR2 reads YYNGEE. The CDR3 is 18 residues long.

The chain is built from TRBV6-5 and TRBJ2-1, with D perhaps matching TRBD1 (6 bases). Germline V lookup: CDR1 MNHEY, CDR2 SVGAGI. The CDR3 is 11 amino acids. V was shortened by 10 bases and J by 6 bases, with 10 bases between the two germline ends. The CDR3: CATQGANEQFF. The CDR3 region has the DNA TGTGCCACACAGGGAGCCAATGAGCAGTTCTTC.

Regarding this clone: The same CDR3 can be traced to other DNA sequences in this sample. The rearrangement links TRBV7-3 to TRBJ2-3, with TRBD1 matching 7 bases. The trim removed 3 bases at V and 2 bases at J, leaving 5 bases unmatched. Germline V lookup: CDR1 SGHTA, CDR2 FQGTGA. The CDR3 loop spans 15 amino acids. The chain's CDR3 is CASSFSGQNTDTQYF. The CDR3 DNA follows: TGTGCCAGCAGCTTTTCGGGACAGAACACAGATACGCAGTATTTT.

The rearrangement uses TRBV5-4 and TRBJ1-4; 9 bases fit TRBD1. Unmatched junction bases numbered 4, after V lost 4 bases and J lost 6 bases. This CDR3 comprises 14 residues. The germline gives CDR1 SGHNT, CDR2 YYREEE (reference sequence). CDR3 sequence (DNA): TGTGCCAGCAGCCTTTGGACAGGGGATGAAAAACTGTTTTTT. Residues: CASSLWTGDEKLFF.

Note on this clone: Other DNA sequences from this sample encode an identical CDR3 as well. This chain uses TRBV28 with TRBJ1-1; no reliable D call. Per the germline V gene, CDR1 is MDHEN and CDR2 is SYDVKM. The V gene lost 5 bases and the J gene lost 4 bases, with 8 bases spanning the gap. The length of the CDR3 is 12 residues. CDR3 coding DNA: TGTGCCAGCAGTCCTCGTGGCACTGAAGCTTTCTTT. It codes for CASSPRGTEAFF.

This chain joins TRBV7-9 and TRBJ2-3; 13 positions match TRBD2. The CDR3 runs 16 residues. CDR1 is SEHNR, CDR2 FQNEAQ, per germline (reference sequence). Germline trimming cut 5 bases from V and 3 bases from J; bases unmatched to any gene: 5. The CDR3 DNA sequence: TGTGCCAGCAGCCCCGGACTAGCGGGAGCGACAGATACGCAGTATTTT. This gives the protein CASSPGLAGATDTQYF.

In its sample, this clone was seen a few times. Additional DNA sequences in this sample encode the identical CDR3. CDR3 sequence (DNA): TGTGCCAGCAGCCCGAGACAGGGTCGGAGCACTGAAGCTTTCTTT. This encodes CASSPRQGRSTEAFF. The chain joins TRBV7-2 to TRBJ1-1; 7 positions agree with TRBD1. V shed 5 bases, J shed 4 bases, and the junction held 10 bases outside the gene matches. The CDR3 consists of 15 residues. Germline V lookup: CDR1 SGHTA, CDR2 FQGNSA.

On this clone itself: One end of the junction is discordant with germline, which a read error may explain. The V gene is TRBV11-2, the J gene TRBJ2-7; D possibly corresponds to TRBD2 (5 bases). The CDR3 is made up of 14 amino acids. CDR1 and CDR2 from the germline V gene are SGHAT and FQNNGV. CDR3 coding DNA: TGTGCCAGCAGCTTAAGCCCTCTCTCGGGCCCGGAGGACTTC. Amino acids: CASSLSPLSGPEDF.

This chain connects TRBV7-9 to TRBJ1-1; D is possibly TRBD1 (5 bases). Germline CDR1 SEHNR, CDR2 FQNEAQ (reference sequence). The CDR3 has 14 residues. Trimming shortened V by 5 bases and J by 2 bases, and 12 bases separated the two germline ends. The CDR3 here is CASSRGAVNTEAFF. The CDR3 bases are TGTGCCAGCAGCAGAGGGGCTGTAAACACTGAAGCTTTCTTT.

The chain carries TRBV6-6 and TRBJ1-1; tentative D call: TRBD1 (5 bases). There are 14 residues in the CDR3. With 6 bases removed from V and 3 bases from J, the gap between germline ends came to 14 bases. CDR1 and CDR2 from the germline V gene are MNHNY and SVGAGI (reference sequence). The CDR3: CASRARVGDTEAFF. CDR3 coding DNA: TGTGCCAGCAGGGCCAGGGTGGGCGACACTGAAGCTTTCTTT.